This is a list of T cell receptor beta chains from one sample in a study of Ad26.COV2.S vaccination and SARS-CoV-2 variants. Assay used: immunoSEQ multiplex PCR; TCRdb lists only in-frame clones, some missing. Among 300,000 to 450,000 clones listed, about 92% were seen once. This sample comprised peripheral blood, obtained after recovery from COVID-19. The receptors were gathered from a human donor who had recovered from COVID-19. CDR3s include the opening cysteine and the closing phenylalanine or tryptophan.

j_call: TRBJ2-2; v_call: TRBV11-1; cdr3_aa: CASSRDTPLNTGELFF
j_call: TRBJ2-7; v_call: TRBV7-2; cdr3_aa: CASSLPGRDPYEQYF
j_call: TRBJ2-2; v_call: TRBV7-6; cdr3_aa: CASSSLVGLGFTGTGELFF
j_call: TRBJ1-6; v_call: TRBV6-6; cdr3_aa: CASSSDPNSPLHF
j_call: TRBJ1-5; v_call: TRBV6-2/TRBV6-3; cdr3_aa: CASSSYNQPQHF
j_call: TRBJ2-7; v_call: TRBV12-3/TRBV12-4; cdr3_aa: CASSLGYEQYF
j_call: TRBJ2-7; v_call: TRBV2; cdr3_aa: CASTEGTASLDEQYF
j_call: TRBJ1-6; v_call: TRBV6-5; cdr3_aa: CASSYGAAGGNSPLHF
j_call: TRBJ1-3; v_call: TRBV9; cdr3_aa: CASSVGGQSGNTIYF
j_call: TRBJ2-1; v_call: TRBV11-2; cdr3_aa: CASRTSFNEQFF
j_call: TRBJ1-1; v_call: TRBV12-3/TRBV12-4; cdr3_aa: CASSFTETEAFF
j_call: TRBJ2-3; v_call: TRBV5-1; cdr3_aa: CASSLGRSTDTQYF
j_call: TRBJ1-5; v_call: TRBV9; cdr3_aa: CASSVGGESGQPQHF
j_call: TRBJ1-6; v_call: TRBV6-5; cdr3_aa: CASSYSSGWNSPLHF
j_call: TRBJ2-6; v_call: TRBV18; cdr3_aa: CASMTRAGQEFSGANVLTF
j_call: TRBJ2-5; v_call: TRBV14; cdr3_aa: CAKGLAGGGIQETQYF
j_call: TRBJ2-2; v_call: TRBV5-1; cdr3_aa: CASNNGGGELFF
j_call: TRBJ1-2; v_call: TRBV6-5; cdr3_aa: CASSYSAGLANYGYTF
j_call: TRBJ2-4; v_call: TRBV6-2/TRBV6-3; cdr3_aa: CASSTTGDIQYF
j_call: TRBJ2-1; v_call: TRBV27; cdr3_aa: CASATGGLEQFF
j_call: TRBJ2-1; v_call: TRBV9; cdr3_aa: CASSVDSGGNNEQFF
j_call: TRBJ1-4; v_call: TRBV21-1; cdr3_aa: CASSARINEKLFF
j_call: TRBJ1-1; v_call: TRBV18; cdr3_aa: CASSPPSRHTEAFF
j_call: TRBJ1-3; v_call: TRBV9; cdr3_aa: CASSVESGNTIYF
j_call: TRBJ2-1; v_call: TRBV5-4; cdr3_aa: CASSTELAGSYNEQFF
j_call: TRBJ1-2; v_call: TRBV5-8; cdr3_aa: CASSPDRFYGYTF
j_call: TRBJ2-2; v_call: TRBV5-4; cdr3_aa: CASSFRGMGTGELFF
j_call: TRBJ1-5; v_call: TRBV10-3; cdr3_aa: CAISEGRVSNQPQHF
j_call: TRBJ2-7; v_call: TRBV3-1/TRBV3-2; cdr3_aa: CASSRMSRAEQYF
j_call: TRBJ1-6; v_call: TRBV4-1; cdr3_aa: CASSLAISANSYNSPLHF
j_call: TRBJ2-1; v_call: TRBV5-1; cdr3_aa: CASSLGLAGGVYNEQFF
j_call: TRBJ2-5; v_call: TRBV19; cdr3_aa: CASSIGVGSQETQYF
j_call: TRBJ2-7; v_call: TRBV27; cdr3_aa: CASSLVPGTTTYEQYF
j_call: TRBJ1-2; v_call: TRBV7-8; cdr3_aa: CASSSPPTASYGYTF
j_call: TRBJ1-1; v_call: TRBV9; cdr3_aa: CASSEVPVRGNTEAFF
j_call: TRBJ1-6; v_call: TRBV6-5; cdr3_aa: CASSYRGYSPLHF
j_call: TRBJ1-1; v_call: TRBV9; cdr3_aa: CASSVARGGSTEAFF
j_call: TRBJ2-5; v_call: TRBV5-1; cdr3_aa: CASSLSGGQSETQYF
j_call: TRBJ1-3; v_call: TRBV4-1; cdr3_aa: CASSQWMGSGNTIYF
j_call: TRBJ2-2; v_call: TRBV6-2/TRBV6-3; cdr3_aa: CASSYSGWRTGELFF
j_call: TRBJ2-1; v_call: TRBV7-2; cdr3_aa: CASSVTPGQVLDEQFF
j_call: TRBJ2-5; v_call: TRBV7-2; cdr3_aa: CASRGTEFQETQYF
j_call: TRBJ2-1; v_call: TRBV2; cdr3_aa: CASSAGGTGNEQFF
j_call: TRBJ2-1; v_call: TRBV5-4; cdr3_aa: CASSLDNSEQFF
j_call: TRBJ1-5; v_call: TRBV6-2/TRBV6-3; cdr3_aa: CASSYPKMSNQPQHF
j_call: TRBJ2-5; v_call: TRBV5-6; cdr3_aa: CASSLRAQETQYF
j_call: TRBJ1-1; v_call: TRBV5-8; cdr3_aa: CASSLSKGRGTEAFF
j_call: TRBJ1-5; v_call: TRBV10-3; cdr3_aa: CAISEQGLERQPQHF
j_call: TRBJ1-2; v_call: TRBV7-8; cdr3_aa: CASSSRGWGDGYTF
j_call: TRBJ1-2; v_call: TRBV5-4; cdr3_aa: CASSLYGSGPTGGYTF
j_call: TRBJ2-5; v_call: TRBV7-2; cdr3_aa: CASSLAGQQETQYF
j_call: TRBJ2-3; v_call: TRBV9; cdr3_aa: CASSDLGLFGTDTQYF